The rows below give T cell receptor beta chains drawn from one sample of a study of beta chain features in type 1 diabetes. Method: immunoSEQ multiplex PCR; TCRdb's copy keeps in-frame clones and lacks some. This repertoire shows over 20,000 clones, 49% found once; its top ten account for 0.3% to 0.35%. The sequencing input was stem cell memory CD4+ T cells from blood. All receptors derive from a man between 25 and 39 years old with type 1 diabetes. Both conserved end residues are part of each CDR3. The D gene is left open where the match is weak. Only some rows state a clone size, as once, few, many or a class for expanded clones.

TRBD1	TRBV5-4	TRBJ2-3	once	TGTGCCAGCAGCTCGCTCGACAGGGGGCATGCAGATACGCAGTATTTT	CASSSLDRGHADTQYF
TRBD2	TRBV5-1	TRBJ2-7	NA	TGCGCCAGCAGCTTGGGTTCTAGCGGGAGTTCTAAGCAGTACTTC	CASSLGSSGSSKQYF
TRBD1	TRBV28	TRBJ2-1	NA	TGTGCCAGCGGGGGACAGGGGGCTGACAATGAGCAGTTCTTC	CASGGQGADNEQFF
NA	TRBV6-5	TRBJ2-7	NA	TGTGCCAGCAGTTACTCTCGGGAGACCTACGAGCAGTACTTC	CASSYSRETYEQYF
NA	TRBV5-1	TRBJ2-1	NA	TGCGCCAGCAGCTTGCAAGTAACAGCCATTTACAATGAGCAGTTCTTC	CASSLQVTAIYNEQFF
NA	TRBV25-1	TRBJ1-2	NA	TGTGCCAGCAGTGAATCGGGGGGCAACTATGGCTACACCTTC	CASSESGGNYGYTF
NA	TRBV5-1	TRBJ1-1	NA	TGCGCCAGCAGCTTGGAAGGAGTAAATGAAGCTTTCTTT	CASSLEGVNEAFF
NA	TRBV27	TRBJ2-1	NA	TGTGCCAGCAGTTCCAACACAGAAAATGAGCAGTTCTTC	CASSSNTENEQFF
NA	TRBV7-8	TRBJ2-2	NA	TGTGCCAGCAGCCCGTTAACCGGGGAGCTGTTTTTT	CASSPLTGELFF
NA	TRBV7-9	TRBJ2-1	few	TGTGCCAGCAGCTTAGTAGGCGGTGAGCAGTTCTTC	CASSLVGGEQFF
TRBD1	TRBV4-1	TRBJ2-2	NA	TGCGCCAGCAGCCGCTCGGTGGGGACAGGGGGTACCGGGGAGCTGTTTTTT	CASSRSVGTGGTGELFF
NA	TRBV25-1	TRBJ2-2	few	TGTGCCAGCAGGAGGGGGATCGGGGAGCTGTTTTTT	CASRRGIGELFF
TRBD2	TRBV7-8	TRBJ2-1	NA	TGTGCCAGCAGCCGACTAGCGGGGAACAATGAGCAGTTCTTC	CASSRLAGNNEQFF
NA	TRBV5-1	TRBJ2-7	NA	TGCGCCAGCAGCCAAACTAGTGACTACGAGCAGTACTTC	CASSQTSDYEQYF
NA	TRBV6-5	TRBJ2-1	NA	TGTGCCAGCAGTACCGGGTCCTCACGCGGGGAGCAGTTCTTC	CASSTGSSRGEQFF
NA	TRBV5-8	TRBJ1-1	NA	TGTGCCAGCAGCTTGGGCGGGGGCGTCACTGAAGCTTTCTTT	CASSLGGGVTEAFF
NA	TRBV5-1	TRBJ2-1	NA	TGCGCCAGCAGCTCCGGGAGCTCCTACAATGAGCAGTTCTTC	CASSSGSSYNEQFF
TRBD2	TRBV5-4	TRBJ2-3	NA	TGTGCCAGCAGCTTAGGGACTAGGGCAGATACGCAGTATTTT	CASSLGTRADTQYF
TRBD2	TRBV10-3	TRBJ2-2	NA	TGTGCCATCAGTGAGTCGCGGGGGGCTACGAACACCGGGGAGCTGTTTTTT	CAISESRGATNTGELFF
NA	TRBV7-9	TRBJ2-5	NA	TGTGCCAGCAGCTTAGGTCTATCGGGACAATGGGAAGAGACCCAGTACTTC	CASSLGLSGQWEETQYF
NA	TRBV9	TRBJ2-7	NA	TGTGCCAGCAGCGGGGCGGGTGACGAGCAGTACTTC	CASSGAGDEQYF